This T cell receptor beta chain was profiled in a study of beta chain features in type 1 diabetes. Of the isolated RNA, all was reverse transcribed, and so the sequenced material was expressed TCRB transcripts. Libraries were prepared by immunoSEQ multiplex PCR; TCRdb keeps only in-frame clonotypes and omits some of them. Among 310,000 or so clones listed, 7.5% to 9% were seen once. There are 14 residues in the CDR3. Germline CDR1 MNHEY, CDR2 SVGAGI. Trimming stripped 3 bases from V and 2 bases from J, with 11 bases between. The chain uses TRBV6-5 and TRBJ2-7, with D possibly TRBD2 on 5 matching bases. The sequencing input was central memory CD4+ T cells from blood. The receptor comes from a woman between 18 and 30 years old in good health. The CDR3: CASSYSSGTYEQYF. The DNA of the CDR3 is TGTGCCAGCAGTTATTCGAGCGGTACCTACGAGCAGTACTTC.